Included here is one T cell receptor beta chain sequence, with context. Its specific antigen is unknown. No much larger clonotype is one base removed from it; base qualities were not supplied. The cysteine opens and the phenylalanine closes a CDR3 of 14 amino acids. The retained sequence is limited to the CDR3, 42 bases, with the frame set at the first base. In the germline V gene, CDR1 corresponds to ENHRY and CDR2 to SYGVKD. Trimming accounts for 6 bases at V and 2 bases at J, while the number of junction bases matched to no gene is 6. Starting from about 500 ng total RNA, TCRbeta-specific cDNA was produced by reverse transcription with a constant-region primer and ProtoScript II reverse transcriptase. The TCRbeta libraries were prepared through three rounds of nested multiplex PCR following a slightly modified ARM-PCR procedure. Each of the first two PCR rounds ran for about 10 cycles using multiplex TRBV1-TRBV30 forward primers together with a Cbeta reverse primer. A final 25-cycle PCR with Deep VentR polymerase added sample barcodes and Illumina adapters. Before sequencing, amplicons of 200-500 bp were purified from gel using a QIAquick gel extraction kit. An Illumina HiSeq 2500 was used to sequence the TCRbeta amplicons with 250-bp paired-end reads. The authors' pipeline ran thus. Quality trimming of reads was performed with Trimmomatic v0.33, and paired reads were merged with FLASH v1.2.11 so that full CDR3 sequences could be recovered. V, D and J germline segments were assigned to the rearranged TCRbeta sequences by MiGEC v1.2.1b. Clonotype statistics and Shannon-Wiener diversity indices were computed with VDJtools v1.0.0. To reduce sampling bias, subsequent analyses other than the diversity analysis used only the 250 most abundant clonotypes in each sample. Through fastp at Q25 and MiXCR, TCRdb rebuilt clones from the public reads, retaining in-frame beta chains. When rows share a CDR3 protein, they turn into one entry using the most common DNA and genes. None of the V and J calls come from the authors' own analysis; TCRdb made them. The sample table lists hundreds of thousands of distinct CDR3 sequences, 58% of them with a count of one. Approximately 15% of the sample is in the top ten clones.

This entry is derived from a study of tumor-infiltrating lymphocytes in primary liver carcinoma (TCRdb year 2017). Context from the whole study: Between late 2015 and 2016, roughly five patients in China with histopathologically diagnosed primary liver carcinoma had their tumors surgically resected. The five patients, three men and two women aged 30 to 69 years, had hepatocellular carcinoma (four) or combined HCC and intrahepatic cholangiocarcinoma (one). The tumors of the five patients were staged as T1-T3 N0M0, with maximum diameters ranging from roughly 4 to 11 cm. Each sample produced roughly 3.5 to 7.13 million productive TCRbeta reads, and read depth showed no significant difference between tissue types. Across five regions of each liver tumor, along with adjacent normal tissue and blood, the study brought together TCRbeta repertoire sequencing, expression microarrays and whole-exome sequencing. TCRbeta repertoire sequencing covered about 35 specimens from 5 patients: roughly 25 tumor regions, 5 adjacent noncancerous liver tissues and 5 peripheral blood samples. Reproducibility between technical replicate repertoires was high, with correlation coefficients above 0.98 and mean shared-clone rates approximately 0.91. Broader findings and caveats from the paper: The top 250 clones made up a significantly larger repertoire fraction in tumors than in blood (p = 0.039). Only five patients were included in the study, and the authors note that the findings should be validated in a larger study. Repertoire overlap was higher between tumor regions (mean about 36%) than tumor-adjacent (around 17%) or tumor-blood (14%) pairs, consistent with antigen-driven expansion. Since the samples were bulk and unsorted, there was no way to compare CD4+ and CD8+ T cell repertoires. Because only the TCR beta chain was sequenced and unpaired alpha chains were not captured, true repertoire diversity is likely underestimated.

TRIzol reagent was used to extract blood RNA from unsorted whole blood, while the DNeasy Blood & Tissue kit provided the germline DNA. At the time of sampling, the patients were treatment-naive and had chronic HBV infection. Approximately 3.8 milliliters of peripheral blood were collected into K2EDTA tubes before surgery. This receptor was taken from a woman aged 25 to 39 with primary liver carcinoma and hepatitis B virus infection. This receptor chain uses TRBV10-3 and TRBJ2-7; 8 junctional bases match TRBD2. The specimen sequenced was peripheral blood. The nucleotides are TGTGCCATCAGAGGAGATAGCGGGGCCTACGAGCAGTACTTC. It specifies CAIRGDSGAYEQYF.